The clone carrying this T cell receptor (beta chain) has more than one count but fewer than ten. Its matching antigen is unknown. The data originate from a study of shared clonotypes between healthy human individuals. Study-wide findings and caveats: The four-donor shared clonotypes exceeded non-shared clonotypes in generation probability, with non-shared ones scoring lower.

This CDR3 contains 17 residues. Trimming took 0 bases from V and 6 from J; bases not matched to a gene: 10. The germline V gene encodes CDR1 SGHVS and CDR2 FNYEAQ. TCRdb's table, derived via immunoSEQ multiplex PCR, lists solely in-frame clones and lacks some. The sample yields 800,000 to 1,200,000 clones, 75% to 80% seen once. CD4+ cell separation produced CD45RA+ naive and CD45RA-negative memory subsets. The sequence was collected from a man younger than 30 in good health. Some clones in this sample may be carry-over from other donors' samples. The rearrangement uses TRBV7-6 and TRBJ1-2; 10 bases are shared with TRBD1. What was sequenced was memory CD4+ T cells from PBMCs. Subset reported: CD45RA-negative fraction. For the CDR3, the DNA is TGTGCCAGCAGCTTAGCCCCTGGGGGGGACAGGGGCGATGGCTACACCTTC. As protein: CASSLAPGGDRGDGYTF.